Sequencing of this TCR beta chain was carried out in a study of blood T cell repertoires in COVID-19. V was cut by 0 bases and J by 13 bases, with 10 bases left in between. The CDR3 totals 11 residues. Germline CDR1 GTSNPN, CDR2 SVGIG (reference sequence). Sequenced by immunoSEQ multiplex PCR; TCRdb stores in-frame clones only, minus some. Among more than 300,000 clones listed, more than 70% were seen once. The specimen was peripheral blood. The chain combines TRBV30 with TRBJ2-1; D gene uncertain. The receptor comes from a woman aged 30 to 39 with COVID-19, enrolled during active disease. The CDR3 region has the DNA TGTGCCTGGAGTGTAACACCTCTTCAGTTCTTC. It specifies CAWSVTPLQFF.